These 19 T cell receptor beta chains originate from one sample sequenced in a study of early T cells in non-severe SARS-CoV-2 infection. TCRdb called the 5' RACE reads again in MiXCR, with one record for every CDR3 protein. The repertoire holds roughly 76,000 distinct CDR3 sequences, with less than 15% as singletons. The sequenced sample was whole blood. The receptors were sampled from an adult who was a healthcare worker with PCR-confirmed SARS-CoV-2 infection or an uninfected control (not recorded which).

This clonotype came up a few times. The chain joins TRBV12-3 or TRBV12-4 to TRBJ2-1; 9 bases are a match to TRBD1. With V trimmed by 7 bases and J by 9 bases, 13 bases remained unmatched. CDR3 length equals 15 residues. CDR3 sequence reads: CASITAGQGISEQFF. The DNA of the CDR3 is TGTGCCAGCATCACGGCGGGACAGGGTATTTCTGAGCAGTTCTTC.

This rearrangement joins TRBV27 to TRBJ2-7; D is possibly TRBD1 or TRBD2 (5 bases each). This CDR3 is 11 amino acids long. CDR1 is MNHEY and CDR2 is SMNVEV in the germline V gene (reference sequence). The V end was cut by 5 bases, the J end by 11 bases, with 13 bases between. The CDR3 region is CASSAAGTEYF. The CDR3 nucleotides are TGTGCCAGCAGTGCCGCCGGGACGGAGTACTTC.

A few counts support this clonotype. V gene TRBV29-1 combines with J gene TRBJ1-5; 8 positions match TRBD1. There are 12 residues in the CDR3. Looked up from germline, CDR1 is SQVTM and CDR2 is ANQGSEA. V dropped 7 bases and J dropped 2; count of bases not matched to a gene: 1. The CDR3 DNA is TGCAGCGCAGGGGGCCGCAATCAGCCCCAGCATTTT. This translates into CSAGGRNQPQHF.

This clonotype was picked up a small number of times. V usage is TRBV29-1 and J usage is TRBJ1-2; 7 nucleotides agree with TRBD1. Germline CDR1 SQVTM, CDR2 ANQGSEA. The CDR3 is made up of 14 amino acids. V was pared by 4 bases and J by 4 bases, with 9 bases of the junction left unmatched. CDR3 nucleotide sequence: TGCAGCGTTGTGCGTACCGGGACAGCCTATGGCTACACCTTC. Translating gives CSVVRTGTAYGYTF.

The table lists this clonotype with many counts. CDR3 protein: CSASPPPLALLNEQFF. CDR3 DNA sequence: TGCAGTGCTAGTCCCCCCCCGCTAGCCCTCCTCAATGAGCAGTTCTTC. This rearrangement joins TRBV20-1 to TRBJ2-1; TRBD2 might be the D (5 bases). The germline CDR1 and CDR2 sequences are DFQATT and SNEGSKA (reference sequence). Trimming cost V 3 bases and J 6 bases, with 21 bases left between them. The CDR3 consists of 16 residues.

V and J are TRBV3-1 and TRBJ2-7; 7 positions agree with TRBD2. V shed 2 bases, J shed 3 bases, and the junction held 7 bases outside the gene matches. This CDR3 is 15 amino acids long. In germline, CDR1 is LGHDT, CDR2 YNNKEL (reference sequence). The CDR3 sequence: CASSQPSGGVYEQYF. CDR3 DNA sequence: TGTGCCAGCAGCCAACCTAGCGGAGGGGTCTACGAGCAGTACTTC.

This clonotype was observed a handful of times. The chain recombines TRBV20-1 with TRBJ1-3; no definite D call. Per the germline V gene, CDR1 is DFQATT and CDR2 is SNEGSKA (reference sequence). The CDR3 totals 14 residues. With 0 bases removed from V and 6 bases from J, the gap between germline ends came to 12 bases. The CDR3 DNA sequence: TGCAGTGCTAGAGACCCCGGGTCCGAAAACACCATATATTTT. It is translated as CSARDPGSENTIYF.

The rearrangement uses TRBV14 and TRBJ1-6; D is unclear. Germline loops: CDR1 SGHDN, CDR2 FVKESK. V dropped 4 bases and J dropped 7 bases, with 17 bases sitting between them. The CDR3 has 16 residues. In nucleotides, the CDR3 is TGTGCCAGCAGCCTAAGACACGGGATCTTCAATTCACCCCTCCACTTT. Protein sequence: CASSLRHGIFNSPLHF.

V gene TRBV6-5 combines with J gene TRBJ2-5, with 10 bases matching TRBD2. The V and J ends lost 5 bases and 2 bases, in that order; junction bases with no gene match: 5. The length of the CDR3 is 15 residues. Per germline, CDR1 MNHEY and CDR2 SVGAGI. CDR3 DNA: TGTGCCAGCAGTACCCGGACTAGCGGACAAGAGACCCAGTACTTC. It yields the protein CASSTRTSGQETQYF.

This clonotype was picked up many times. CDR3 bases: TGTGCCAGTAGTATTAGGCAGGGAACAGATACGCAGTATTTT. Protein sequence: CASSIRQGTDTQYF. The chain joins TRBV19 to TRBJ2-3, with D tentatively TRBD1 (5 bases). This CDR3 is built from 14 residues. Trimming removed 3 bases from V and 3 bases from J, with 10 bases in between. The germline V gene encodes CDR1 LNHDA and CDR2 SQIVND (reference sequence).

This clonotype was observed at least ten times. The chain has TRBV7-6 and TRBJ2-1; TRBD2 agrees at 7 bases. The germline V gene has CDR1 SGHVS and CDR2 FNYEAQ. This CDR3 has 12 residues. V shed 5 bases, J shed 9 bases, and the junction held 4 bases outside the gene matches. The CDR3 region has the DNA TGTGCCAGCAGCAAACTAGCGAGTGAGCAGTTCTTC. Its translation is CASSKLASEQFF.

The CDR3 DNA reads TGCGCCAGCAGCTTGAACAACAACTATGGCTACACCTTC. Translating gives CASSLNNNYGYTF. The chain is built from TRBV5-1 and TRBJ1-2; D unresolved. Looked up from germline, CDR1 is SGHRS and CDR2 is YFSETQ. V lost 1 base to trimming and J lost 2 bases, with 6 bases between them. The CDR3 runs to 13 residues.

This clonotype showed up many times. The rearrangement links TRBV7-2 to TRBJ2-1; a possible D gene is TRBD1 (6 bases). Germline CDR1 reads SGHTA; CDR2 reads FQGNSA. The CDR3 consists of 14 residues. V lost 3 bases, J lost 2 bases, and 8 bases lay in between. The DNA of the CDR3 is TGTGCCAGCAGCTTTGGGGGCCCCTACAATGAGCAGTTCTTC. Its protein is CASSFGGPYNEQFF.

V gene TRBV5-1 combines with J gene TRBJ1-1; D is unclear. The CDR3 is made up of 12 amino acids. Trimming stripped 4 bases from V and 9 bases from J, with 13 bases between. The germline V gene has CDR1 SGHRS and CDR2 YFSETQ. CDR3 coding DNA: TGCGCCAGCAGCCCCCCTGGGGAGAAAGCTTTCTTT. Protein: CASSPPGEKAFF.

This clonotype came up many times. This chain links TRBV29-1 with TRBJ2-3; D perhaps matches TRBD2 (5 bases). With 3 bases removed from V and 7 bases from J, the gap between germline ends came to 14 bases. The CDR3 is 13 amino acids. The germline V gene has CDR1 SQVTM and CDR2 ANQGSEA. As DNA, the CDR3 is TGCAGCGTTGAGGACCGGACTTTTCATACGCAGTATTTT. As protein: CSVEDRTFHTQYF.

The chain employs TRBV4-1 and TRBJ2-7, with unresolved D. This CDR3 spans 13 amino acids. The V gene's germline CDR1 is MGHRA and CDR2 YSYEKL. V was shortened by 4 bases and J by 5 bases, with 12 bases between the two germline ends. The CDR3 DNA is TGCGCCAGCAGCCTAGTAAAGGCCCACGAGCAGTACTTC. Encoded protein: CASSLVKAHEQYF.

This clonotype was counted ten times or more. This chain connects TRBV7-6 to TRBJ1-1; 7 nucleotides line up with TRBD1. The J segment lost 0 bases and the V segment lost 0 bases, leaving 7 bases of the junction unmatched. The CDR3 length is 17 residues. CDR1 and CDR2 (germline): SGHVS, FNYEAQ. Written as DNA, the CDR3 is TGTGCCAGCAGCTTAGCGCCGGACAGGCCCATGAACACTGAAGCTTTCTTT. Translated: CASSLAPDRPMNTEAFF.

This clonotype was detected many times. The chain employs TRBV3-1 and TRBJ2-5; 9 bases agree with TRBD2. V gave up 4 bases and J gave up 5 bases; unmatched junction bases: 8. Per germline, CDR1 LGHDT and CDR2 YNNKEL (reference sequence). The CDR3 has 15 residues. The CDR3 bases are TGTGCCAGCAGCCTCCACATAGCGGGAGAGGAGACCCAGTACTTC. This translates into CASSLHIAGEETQYF.

This clonotype was detected ten times or more. CDR3 DNA sequence: TGCAGTGCTAGAGGGGTAGCACATTCCTACGAGCAGTACTTC. The encoded protein is CSARGVAHSYEQYF. The chain combines TRBV20-1 with TRBJ2-7; D is unresolved. V gave up 1 base and J gave up 1 base, with 11 bases separating them. The germline CDR1 and CDR2 sequences are DFQATT and SNEGSKA (reference sequence). CDR3 length equals 14 residues.